A selection of T cell receptor beta chains follows, all from one sample in a study of blood T cell repertoires in COVID-19. Sequencing was performed with immunoSEQ multiplex PCR; in TCRdb, only in-frame clones are kept and a portion is missing. The repertoire holds some 240,000 clones, with 80% to 90% as singletons. The sequenced sample consisted of PBMCs or T cells enriched from blood (not recorded which). The receptors originated from a man aged 30 to 39 with acute COVID-19. The CDR3 runs from the conserved cysteine through the conserved F or W. D genes are given only for firm matches. Clone size appears in some rows only: once, few, many, or a class for an expanded clone.

D: TRBD1; J: TRBJ2-2; V: TRBV24-1; size: NA; CDR3: CATSDLGQGNTGELFF; DNA: TGTGCCACCAGTGATTTGGGACAGGGGAACACCGGGGAGCTGTTTTTT
D: NA; J: TRBJ2-2; V: TRBV7-2; size: NA; CDR3: CASSNTGSDTGELFF; DNA: TGTGCCAGCAGCAACACGGGGTCGGACACCGGGGAGCTGTTTTTT
D: NA; J: TRBJ1-6; V: TRBV6-5; size: NA; CDR3: CASSYSRTANSPLHF; DNA: TGTGCCAGCAGTTACTCGCGGACAGCCAATTCACCCCTCCACTTT
D: TRBD2; J: TRBJ2-2; V: TRBV4-1; size: once; CDR3: CASSQGLVGTTSGKLAGELFF; DNA: TGCGCCAGCAGCCAAGGATTGGTCGGCACGACTAGCGGAAAACTAGCCGGGGAGCTGTTTTTT
D: TRBD1; J: TRBJ1-2; V: TRBV6-5; size: NA; CDR3: CASRDGQGALGYTF; DNA: TGTGCCAGCAGAGACGGGCAGGGGGCGCTGGGCTACACCTTC
D: TRBD1; J: TRBJ1-4; V: TRBV28; size: few; CDR3: CASSSDHRGLGLFF; DNA: TGTGCCAGCAGTTCCGATCACAGGGGGCTAGGACTGTTTTTT
D: NA; J: TRBJ2-5; V: TRBV15; size: NA; CDR3: CATSRDLGSSRETQYF; DNA: TGTGCCACCAGCAGAGATCTTGGGAGTAGTAGAGAGACCCAGTACTTC
D: NA; J: TRBJ1-1; V: TRBV5-1; size: NA; CDR3: CASSLSGGRTEAFF; DNA: TGCGCCAGCAGCTTGAGTGGTGGCCGCACTGAAGCTTTCTTT
D: NA; J: TRBJ2-5; V: TRBV11-1; size: NA; CDR3: CASSFPSQETQYF; DNA: TGTGCCAGCAGCTTTCCGTCGCAAGAGACCCAGTACTTC
D: TRBD2; J: TRBJ2-3; V: TRBV9; size: once; CDR3: CASSADGLAGELTDTQYF; DNA: TGTGCCAGCAGCGCCGACGGACTAGCGGGAGAACTCACAGATACGCAGTATTTT
D: TRBD2; J: TRBJ2-1; V: TRBV19; size: NA; CDR3: CASSRAGGSNEQFF; DNA: TGTGCCAGTAGTCGGGCGGGAGGGAGCAATGAGCAGTTCTTC
D: TRBD1; J: TRBJ1-4; V: TRBV13; size: NA; CDR3: CASSQGVLEKLFF; DNA: TGTGCCAGCAGCCAGGGGGTTCTCGAAAAACTGTTTTTT
D: TRBD2; J: TRBJ2-3; V: TRBV6-5; size: NA; CDR3: CASRGTSVKDTQYF; DNA: TGTGCCAGCAGGGGGACTAGTGTTAAAGATACGCAGTATTTT
D: NA; J: TRBJ2-1; V: TRBV28; size: NA; CDR3: CASNVGGLKGDEQFF; DNA: TGTGCCAGCAATGTAGGTGGACTCAAGGGCGATGAGCAGTTCTTC
D: NA; J: TRBJ1-1; V: TRBV7-9; size: NA; CDR3: CASTIMGQNTEAFF; DNA: TGTGCCAGCACCATCATGGGACAGAACACTGAAGCTTTCTTT
D: NA; J: TRBJ1-5; V: TRBV19; size: NA; CDR3: CASTIGSNQPQHF; DNA: TGTGCCAGTACCATCGGTAGCAATCAGCCCCAGCATTTT
D: NA; J: TRBJ1-2; V: TRBV24-1; size: NA; CDR3: CATSGGEANGYTF; DNA: TGTGCCACCAGTGGCGGGGAGGCCAATGGCTACACCTTC
D: TRBD1; J: TRBJ1-4; V: TRBV6-5; size: NA; CDR3: CASSYGTGRDEKLFF; DNA: TGTGCCAGCAGTTACGGGACAGGCCGGGATGAAAAACTGTTTTTT
D: TRBD2; J: TRBJ2-3; V: TRBV5-4; size: NA; CDR3: CASSLTRLAGSTDTQYF; DNA: TGTGCCAGCAGCCTGACCCGACTAGCGGGGAGCACAGATACGCAGTATTTT
D: NA; J: TRBJ2-3; V: TRBV5-1; size: NA; CDR3: CASSYGTSGDTQYF; DNA: TGTGCCAGCAGCTACGGGACTTCAGGAGATACGCAGTATTTT
D: TRBD1; J: TRBJ1-2; V: TRBV2; size: NA; CDR3: CASRPQGAQNYGYTF; DNA: TGTGCCAGCAGACCACAGGGGGCACAGAACTATGGCTACACCTTC
D: NA; J: TRBJ1-2; V: TRBV11-2; size: NA; CDR3: CASSYLRGRSRNYGYTF; DNA: TGTGCCAGCAGCTACCTCAGGGGCCGGTCGCGAAACTATGGCTACACCTTC
D: TRBD2; J: TRBJ2-5; V: TRBV19; size: NA; CDR3: CASSRLAGETQYF; DNA: TGTGCCAGTAGCAGACTAGCCGGAGAGACCCAGTACTTC
D: TRBD2; J: TRBJ2-3; V: TRBV6-5; size: NA; CDR3: CASRVGGSPDTQYF; DNA: TGTGCCAGCAGGGTGGGGGGGAGCCCAGATACGCAGTATTTT